This TCR beta chain is drawn from a study of T cells in women clearing cervical HPV infection (dated by TCRdb to 2017 to 2018). A note on the overall study: The cases were 20 to 25 women with histologically confirmed HPV16-related CIN3 or worse, and 2 of those women had invasive cancers. The controls were about 26 women whose single incident HPV16 infection cleared within 12 months with no development of precancer or cancer. Blood from cases was collected at the visit where the lesion was first found, while blood from controls was collected once the infection could no longer be detected. Among cases, blood sampling occurred a median of roughly 160 days after lesion detection, with an interquartile range of 90 to 200 days. Since only a few of the women had HLA typing available, the possibility that HLA type was acting as a confounder could not be ruled out. This exploratory proof-of-principle case-control study, nested within the Guanacaste HPV Natural History Study in Costa Rica, compared TCR repertoires among women with different cervical HPV16 outcomes. Cases and controls were matched on age within five years and on year of sample collection. Median age was 34 years in cases versus around 40 in controls, and baseline characteristics did not differ significantly. In the parent cohort, fewer than 13,000 women aged 18 or older were enrolled in Guanacaste, Costa Rica, during about 1992 to 1994 and were followed for seven years. Five blinded duplicates per group were added as quality controls, giving some 60 samples: about 50 participants and roughly ten replicates.

The investigation overall reported the following: TRBV6-7 relative abundance was lower in cases than in controls (roughly 0.11% versus 0.16%; Bonferroni P = 0.0008). Random forest classifiers combining richness and V gene abundances distinguished cases from controls with an estimated AUC of 0.83. Because the number of T cells per sample was unknown, the richness differences could reflect varying T-cell content rather than repertoire biology. The cross-sectional design could not show whether associations preceded infection or resulted from it; effector/memory subsets and HPV-specific T cells were not isolated. TCR repertoire richness was significantly higher in CIN3+ cases than in controls across sequencing depths, while evenness did not differ.

As for this clone: What antigen it recognizes has not been identified. Coverage ceases 3 residues before the CDR3 finishes, and the germline J gene fills in the end.

TCR beta CDR3 regions were amplified by multiplex PCR using the immunoSEQ assay from an average of about 1,200 ng genomic DNA per sample. To correct primer bias, the assay used a complete synthetic TCR repertoire to set an amplification baseline. Amplicons were sequenced on the Illumina platform. The study's own analysis went as follows. Error correction of the sequences involved clustering with frequency ratios plus a modified nearest-neighbor algorithm, after which the sequences were analyzed in the immunoSEQ Analyzer using IMGT gene definitions. At each rarefaction depth, TCR richness and evenness were averaged over 20 rarefaction repeats, and samples with fewer sequences than the depth were excluded. V, D and J gene relative abundances were compared between groups with Wilcoxon rank sum tests, applying FDR correction. An intraclass correlation of around 96% for TCR richness and an average of around 71% across 66 gene segments were obtained from the blinded duplicates. TCRdb stores this immuneACCESS table with in-frame sequences only. Part of the clones is absent; in the studies checked, under half of the shortfall reflects unresolved V genes, and no reason is known for the rest. The V and J calls and the clone size are those of that table, but D and trimming were determined from the DNA. This sample's clone table shows about 24,000 clones. Of the sample, 4% to 5.5% falls within the top ten clones.

CDR3 length: 14 amino acids, cysteine to phenylalanine. Only the CDR3 bases that were read are kept: 33 of them, in frame from base 1. The germline V gene specifies SGHRS as CDR1 and YFSETQ as CDR2. V and J are trimmed by 3 bases and 4 bases, and the gene matches miss 6 bases of the junction. Every participant had a single incident cervical HPV16 infection, and prevalent HPV16 infections were excluded. Cervical HPV DNA was detected with MY09/MY11 PCR, and genotyping was done by dot-blot hybridization. About 15 mL of heparinized blood were centrifuged, and the buffy coat was aliquoted, frozen at -30°C, then stored at -80°C. QIAGEN kits were used to extract genomic DNA from the buffy coat specimens.

The chain links TRBV5-1 with TRBJ2-7, with 8 central nucleotides matching TRBD1. The clonotype comes from a woman between 18 and 69 years old with a cervical HPV16 infection that either progressed to CIN3+ or cleared (not recorded which). The sample consisted of blood buffy coat. CDR3 loop: CASSSQGAQYEQYF. Incomplete CDR3 DNA: TGCGCCAGCAGCTCCCAGGGGGCTCAGTACGAG.